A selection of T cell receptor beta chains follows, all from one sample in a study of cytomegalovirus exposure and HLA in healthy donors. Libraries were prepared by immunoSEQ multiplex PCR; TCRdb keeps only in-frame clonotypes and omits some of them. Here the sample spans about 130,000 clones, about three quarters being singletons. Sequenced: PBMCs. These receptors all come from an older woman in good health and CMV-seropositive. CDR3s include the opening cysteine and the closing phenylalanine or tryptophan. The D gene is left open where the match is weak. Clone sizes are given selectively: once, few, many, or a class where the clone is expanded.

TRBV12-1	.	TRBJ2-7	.	TGTGCCGTACGCGGGGTATCCCCGTACGAGCAGTACTTC	CAVRGVSPYEQYF
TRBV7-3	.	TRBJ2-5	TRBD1	TGTGCCAGCAGCTTACAGGGACAGCCCCAAGAGACCCAGTACTTC	CASSLQGQPQETQYF
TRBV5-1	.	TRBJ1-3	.	TGCGCCAGCAGCTTGTCTGGGTTAGCAAACACCATATATTTT	CASSLSGLANTIYF
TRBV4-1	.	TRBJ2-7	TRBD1	TGCGCCAGCAGCCAAGTACGAGGACAGGTTGTCTACGAGCAGTACTTC	CASSQVRGQVVYEQYF
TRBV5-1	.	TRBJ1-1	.	TGCGCCAGCAAACGGGGGGACTACACTGAAGCTTTCTTT	CASKRGDYTEAFF
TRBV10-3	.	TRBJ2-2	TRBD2	TGTGCCATCAGTGGGCCTAGCGGGGGTGTACAGACCGGGGAGCTGTTTTTT	CAISGPSGGVQTGELFF
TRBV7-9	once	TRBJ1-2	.	TGTGCCAGCAGCTTAGACAGAGGCTACACCTTC	CASSLDRGYTF
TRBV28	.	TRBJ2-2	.	TGTGCCATCCCAGGGTCGAACACCGGGGAGCTGTTTTTT	CAIPGSNTGELFF
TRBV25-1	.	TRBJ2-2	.	TGTGCCAGCAGTGTCCAGGGGATAGGCACCGGGGAGCTGTTTTTT	CASSVQGIGTGELFF
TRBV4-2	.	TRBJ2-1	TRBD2	TGTGCCAGCAGCCATGGTGGGAGGGCAAAAAATGAGCAGTTCTTC	CASSHGGRAKNEQFF
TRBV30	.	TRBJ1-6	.	TGTGCCTGGAGTGCCGGGGGAAGTTCACCCCTCCACTTT	CAWSAGGSSPLHF
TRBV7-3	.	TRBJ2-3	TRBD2	TGTGCCAGCAGCTTAGGTCCGGGGGGATCCACAGATACGCAGTATTTT	CASSLGPGGSTDTQYF
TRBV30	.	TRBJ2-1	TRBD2	TGTGCCTGGAGTGCTAGCGGGAGAGTCTCCTACAATGAGCAGTTCTTC	CAWSASGRVSYNEQFF
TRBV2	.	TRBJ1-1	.	TGTGCCAGGGAAAGGGGTGGGCTCAGCTTTAACACTGAAGCTTTCTTT	CARERGGLSFNTEAFF
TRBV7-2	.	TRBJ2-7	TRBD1	TGTGCCAGCAGCCTTAGGGACAGCCGTTCCTCCTACGAGCAGTACTTC	CASSLRDSRSSYEQYF
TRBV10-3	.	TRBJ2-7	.	TGTGCCATCAGTGAGTCTGGGAGCTCCTACGAGCAGTACTTC	CAISESGSSYEQYF
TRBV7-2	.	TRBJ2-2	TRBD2	TGTGCCAGCAGCTTAGTAGCGGGGGTGAACACCGGGGAGCTGTTTTTT	CASSLVAGVNTGELFF
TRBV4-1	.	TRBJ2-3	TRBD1	TGCGCCAGCACCTCTTCGGGACAGGGGGCAGGAGATACGCAGTATTTT	CASTSSGQGAGDTQYF
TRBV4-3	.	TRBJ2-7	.	TGCGCCAGCAGCCAAGATTCCGGCGGGGGCGGCTACGAGCAGTACTTC	CASSQDSGGGGYEQYF
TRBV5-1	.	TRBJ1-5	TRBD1	TGCGCCAGCAGCTTGGACGGACAGGGAAATCAGCCCCAGCATTTT	CASSLDGQGNQPQHF
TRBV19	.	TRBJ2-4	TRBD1	TGTGCCAGTAGTTTACAGGGGCCCGGAGGTGGCGAAAACATTCAGTACTTC	CASSLQGPGGGENIQYF
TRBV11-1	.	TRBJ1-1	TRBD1	TGTGCCAGCAGCTATCGACAGGGAGGATTCACTGAAGCTTTCTTT	CASSYRQGGFTEAFF
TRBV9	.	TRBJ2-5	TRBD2	TGTGCCAGCAGCCCAACCGTCGGACTAGCGGGAGCGACCCAGTACTTC	CASSPTVGLAGATQYF
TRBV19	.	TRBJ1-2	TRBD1	TGTGCCAGTAGTCCCCGGACAGGGCCCTATGGCTACACCTTC	CASSPRTGPYGYTF
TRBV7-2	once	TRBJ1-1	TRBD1	TGTGCCAGCAGCTTAACAGGGGTCACTGAAGCTTTCTTT	CASSLTGVTEAFF
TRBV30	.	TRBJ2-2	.	TGTGCCTGGAGAGGAGACAGCCCGAACACCGGGGAGCTGTTTTTT	CAWRGDSPNTGELFF
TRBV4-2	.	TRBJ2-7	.	TGTGCCAGCAGCCAAGCAGCCGACAGAGACTACGAGCAGTACTTC	CASSQAADRDYEQYF
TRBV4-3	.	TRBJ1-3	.	TGCGCCAGCAGCCAGACCCGGGGCTCTGGAAACACCATATATTTT	CASSQTRGSGNTIYF
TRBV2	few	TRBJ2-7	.	TGTGCCAGCAGATTGACCGGGGGCTCCTACGAGCAGTACTTC	CASRLTGGSYEQYF
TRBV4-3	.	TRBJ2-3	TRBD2	TGCGCCAGCAGCCAAGTTTTAGGGGAGCGGGGGGGCCTAGATACGCAGTATTTT	CASSQVLGERGGLDTQYF
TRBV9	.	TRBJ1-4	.	TGTGCCAGCAGCCTAAGCGGGACAACTAATGAAAAACTGTTTTTT	CASSLSGTTNEKLFF
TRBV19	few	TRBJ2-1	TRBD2	TGTGCCAGTATTGATCGACTAGCGGGGGGGTATGAGCAGTTCTTC	CASIDRLAGGYEQFF
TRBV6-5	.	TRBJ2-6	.	TGTGCCAGCAGTTACTCGATAACTCCCGGGGCCAACGTCCTGACTTTC	CASSYSITPGANVLTF
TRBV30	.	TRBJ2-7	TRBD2	TGTGCCTGGTCGGGACTAGCGGAGTACGAGCAGTACTTC	CAWSGLAEYEQYF
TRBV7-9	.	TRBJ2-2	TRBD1	TGTGCCAGCAGCTTAAGGGACAGGGACACCGGGGAGCTGTTTTTT	CASSLRDRDTGELFF
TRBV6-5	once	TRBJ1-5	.	TGTGCCAGCAGTTACGGGAGTCTTCAGCCCCAGCATTTT	CASSYGSLQPQHF
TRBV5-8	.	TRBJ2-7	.	TGTGCCAGCAGCTTTGCGGTCCGAGAGGGCATATACGAGCAGTACTTC	CASSFAVREGIYEQYF
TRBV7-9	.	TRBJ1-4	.	TGTGCCAGCAGCTTAGAACTCCGAGGAAAACTGTTTTTT	CASSLELRGKLFF
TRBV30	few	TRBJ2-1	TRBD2	TGTGCCTGGAGTCCACCGACTAGCGGGAGTGTCTCGTTCTTC	CAWSPPTSGSVSFF
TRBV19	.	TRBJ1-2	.	TGTGCCAGTAGTACGACAGCCCTCTATGGCTACACCTTC	CASSTTALYGYTF
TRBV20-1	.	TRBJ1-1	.	TGCAGTCACCAGGGCTTTGGTGAAGCTTTCTTT	CSHQGFGEAFF
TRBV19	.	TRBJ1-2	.	TGTGCCAGTAGTATGAGGCGCCAAGATTTCCTCTATGGCTACACCTTC	CASSMRRQDFLYGYTF
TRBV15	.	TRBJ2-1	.	TGTGCCACCAGCGGCGACAGGAGCTCCTACAATGAGCAGTTCTTC	CATSGDRSSYNEQFF
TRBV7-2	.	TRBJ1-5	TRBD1	TGTGCCAGCAGCTCGGGACAGGGTAGCAATCAGCCCCAGCATTTT	CASSSGQGSNQPQHF